This TCR beta chain was identified during a study of shared clonotypes between healthy human individuals (dated by TCRdb to about 2020). For the study in its entirety: A few men and a couple of women, aged 18 to 49 years, made up the cohort. For each donor, CD4 naive and CD4 memory were each given three plates, CD8 naive was given two plates, and CD8 memory was given one plate. To estimate repertoire size and how much clonotypes are shared between individuals, the study performed deep sequencing of blood TCR repertoires from roughly five healthy adults. Different laboratories and diverse techniques were used to prepare libraries and sequence TCR repertoires, to increase sequencing depth and limit assay-specific biases. Each donor's leukapheresis produced roughly between roughly 0.85 and 9.5 billion PBMCs.

V loses 5 bases of germline sequence and J loses 7 bases, and the interval between the two ends is 21 bases. Inclusive of the bounding cysteine and phenylalanine, the CDR3 is 15 residues long. The sequence is cut down to CDR3 DNA, 45 bases in frame from base 1. For CDR1 and CDR2, the germline V gene lists SGHTS and YDEGEE. Healthy HIV-negative adults with no recently reported acute infections or vaccinations were included as donors. Every donor was a Caucasian adult living in Nashville, Tennessee, USA. CD4+ T cells were enriched by magnetic negative selection, after which naive cells were positively selected on CD45RA and the negative fraction was taken as the memory subset. Blood was obtained by leukapheresis, after which PBMCs were separated by Ficoll-Histopaque density gradient centrifugation and cryopreserved in liquid nitrogen vapor phase. Purity and quantity of every magnetically sorted T cell population were checked by analytical flow cytometry. Genomic DNA was isolated from every sorted fraction and measured by UV absorbance on a Nanodrop 2000c.

Concerning this clone: Its specific antigen is unknown. The record has no base qualities; no much larger clone is one base away.

Summary of the overall study and its limitations: Across several donors, 5% to 6% of naive CD4, approximately 4% of naive CD8, about 2.3% of memory CD4, and 0.4% of memory CD8 clonotypes were shared. Based on pairwise subsampling, the degree of clonotype sharing among donors was expected to be affected by sequencing depth. Even with the large sequencing depth, rarefaction of the sorted-subset datasets indicated that sequencing was incomplete. Larger estimated clonotype richness was generally found for naive subsets than for memory subsets. Higher generation probabilities were observed for clonotypes shared by all four sorted-subset donors than for non-shared clonotypes. Sampling was restricted to blood, and TCR repertoires in tissues likely differ from the TCR repertoires found in blood. Because the study included only a small number of donors, the genetic and exposure-history diversity represented was limited.

TCR CDR3 regions were amplified from genomic DNA by multiplex PCR using the deep immunoSEQ assay. Extracted genomic DNA from each cell subset was distributed evenly across all wells of several immunoSEQ 96-well plates, and each plate was treated as a replicate. For sorted subsets, each replicate PCR was loaded with 200 ng genomic DNA, equivalent to about 30,000 T cell genomes. The purified libraries were quantified using a Qubit 3.0 fluorometer, sized with a Bioanalyzer 2100, and then quantified again using the KAPA Library Quantification kit. Every immunoSEQ 96-well plate was sequenced on a dedicated single-read 150-cycle Illumina NextSeq 550 flow cell. Under the source paper's analysis protocol: Because the immunoSEQ output included only junctional sequences and no quality scores, the filtering could not be the same as the filtering used for full-length reads. Sequences were annotated with PyIR, a Python wrapper for IgBLAST v1.9, and V/J genes and CDR3 were assigned using IMGT germline references. Reads were removed for weak V/J assignments (E-value above 1e-6), missing CDR3, stop codons, out-of-frame junctions, or ambiguous translated residues. V3J clonotypes were defined as sequences sharing an identical inferred V gene, J gene, and CDR3 amino acid sequence. Percentage overlap between repertoires was calculated by dividing the number of shared unique clonotypes by the size of the smaller repertoire. Three approaches were used to assess repertoire richness: RTK rarefaction, the Chao1 estimator, and Recon v2.1 estimates of unobserved clonotypes. Generation probabilities were computed with OLGA for all TCRbeta clonotypes obtained by the gDNA method from several donors. This is the immuneACCESS table as TCRdb keeps it, with only in-frame sequences that have V and J called. A part of the clones is gone; compared with another copy, unresolved V genes explain less than half, and the rest is unexplained. V and J calls and clone size are as listed in that table; D and trimming were resolved from the DNA. Counted in this sample were some 2,000,000 clones; approximately 95% of them appeared once. More than 0.1% of the sample goes to the ten largest clones.

Recombination joined TRBV5-8 with TRBJ1-2; the best D guess is TRBD1, with 6 bases matching. Input material: naive CD4+ T cells sorted from blood. Taken with the paper, the label for cell subset or site translates to: CD45RA+ positively selected. The TCR comes from a young man in good health. CDR3 reads: CASRRGDIGLSGYTF. The nucleotide sequence is given as TGTGCCAGCAGACGGGGGGACATAGGATTGTCTGGCTACACCTTC.